This entry features one T cell receptor beta chain sequence. The source of the sample is a study of blood T cell repertoires in COVID-19. Across the study: Donors in the United States, Italy and Spain gave samples during acute or convalescent COVID-19. PBMCs, B-cell-depleted T cells, or T cells provided the cDNA or gDNA that made up the material.

In the authors' workflow: Counts of nucleated cells, estimated from reference gene primer amplification, were obtained. Clones were sequenced by immunoSEQ multiplex PCR, and TCRdb holds only the in-frame ones, with some missing. V and J calls and clone size are those listed in that table; D and trimming were worked out from the DNA. The table records about 110,000 clones, about four fifths of them present only once. Germline CDR1 and CDR2: SGHRS and YFSETQ. The ends lost 4 bases at V and 3 bases at J; junction bases unmatched: 5. The CDR3 is 15 residues long. Sequenced sample: peripheral blood. This sequence was found in a man aged 80 or over with acute or convalescent COVID-19. This chain joins TRBV5-1 and TRBJ2-7; 12 bases fit TRBD2. This CDR3 is CASSKTSGGDYEQYF. In DNA form, the CDR3 reads TGCGCCAGCAGCAAGACTAGCGGGGGAGACTACGAGCAGTACTTC.